Included here is one T cell receptor beta chain sequence, with context. What it recognizes is unknown. The sample originates from a study of OX40 agonist ivuxolimab in advanced cancers. Whole-study findings and limits: Expanded peripheral T cell antigen specificity was not determined.

Assay used: immunoSEQ multiplex PCR; TCRdb lists only in-frame clones, some missing. The sample contains 90,000 or so clones, roughly 90% of which appear only once. The sequence came from an adult with an advanced solid tumor such as melanoma, head and neck, liver or kidney cancer. The sample consisted of CD4+ or CD8+ T cells sorted from blood, taken in a trial of the OX40 agonist ivuxolimab.

For the CDR3, the DNA is TGTGCCAGCAGGCAGGGACTAGCGTACAATGAGCAGTTCTTC. Its protein product is CASRQGLAYNEQFF. This rearrangement joins TRBV7-2 to TRBJ2-1; 10 bases are shared with TRBD2. The CDR3 is 14 amino acids. Germline lookup yields CDR1 SGHTA and CDR2 FQGNSA. Losses at the gene ends were 6 bases for V and 4 bases for J; bases not matched to a gene: 3. The full variable domain, its missing parts supplied by reference TRBV7-2 and TRBJ2-1, is GAGVSQSPSNKVTEKGKDVELRCDPISGHTALYWYRQSLGQGLEFLIYFQGNSAPDKSGLPSDRFSAERTGGSVSTLTIQRTQQEDSAVYLCASRQGLAYNEQFFGPGTRLTVL.